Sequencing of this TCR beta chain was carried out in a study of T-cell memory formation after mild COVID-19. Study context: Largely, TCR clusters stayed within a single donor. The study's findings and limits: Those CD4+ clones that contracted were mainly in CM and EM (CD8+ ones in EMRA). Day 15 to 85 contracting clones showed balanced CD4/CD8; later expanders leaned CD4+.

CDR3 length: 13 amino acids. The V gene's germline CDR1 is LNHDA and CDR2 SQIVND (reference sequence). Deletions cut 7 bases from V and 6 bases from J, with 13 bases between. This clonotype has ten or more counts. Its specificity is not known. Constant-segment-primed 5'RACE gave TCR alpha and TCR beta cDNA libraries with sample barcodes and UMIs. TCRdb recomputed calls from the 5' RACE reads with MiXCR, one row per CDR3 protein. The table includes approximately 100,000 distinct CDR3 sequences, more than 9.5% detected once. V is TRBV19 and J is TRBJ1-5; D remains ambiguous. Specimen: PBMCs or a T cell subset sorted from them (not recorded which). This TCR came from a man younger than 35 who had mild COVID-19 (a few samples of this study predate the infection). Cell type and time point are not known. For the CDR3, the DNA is TGTGCCAGTACTGGTTCTATGGTTCAGCCCCAGCATTTT. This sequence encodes CASTGSMVQPQHF.